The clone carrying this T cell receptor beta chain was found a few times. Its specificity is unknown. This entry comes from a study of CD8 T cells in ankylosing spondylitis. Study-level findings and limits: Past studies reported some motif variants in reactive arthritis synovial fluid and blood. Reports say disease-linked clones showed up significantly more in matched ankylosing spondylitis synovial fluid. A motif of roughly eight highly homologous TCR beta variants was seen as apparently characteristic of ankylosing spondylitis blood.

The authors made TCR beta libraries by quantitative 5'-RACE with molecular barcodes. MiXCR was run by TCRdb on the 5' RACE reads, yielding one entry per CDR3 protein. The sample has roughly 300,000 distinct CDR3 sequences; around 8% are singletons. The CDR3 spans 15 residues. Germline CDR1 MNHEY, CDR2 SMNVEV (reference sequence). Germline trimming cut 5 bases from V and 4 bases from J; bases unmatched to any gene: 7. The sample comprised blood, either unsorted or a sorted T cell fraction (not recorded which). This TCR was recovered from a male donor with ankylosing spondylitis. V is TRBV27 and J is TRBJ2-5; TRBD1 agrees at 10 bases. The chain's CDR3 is CASSPGTGVGETQYF. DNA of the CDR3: TGTGCCAGCAGTCCGGGGACAGGGGTGGGAGAGACCCAGTACTTC.